This TCR beta chain is drawn from a study of spatial heterogeneity in lung cancer. With 6 bases removed from V and 3 bases from J, the gap between germline ends came to 16 bases. The CDR3 covers 15 residues. Germline CDR1 reads SGHDT; CDR2 reads YYEEEE. TCRdb redid the calling of the 5' RACE reads with MiXCR, one entry per CDR3 protein. Altogether around 75,000 distinct CDR3 sequences are present, about 14% being singletons, with the ten largest covering 7.2%. This clonotype showed up many times. Indicated time point: sample taken at primary tumor resection. Whole RNA came from tumor, nontumor lung or frozen PBMC and was sequenced without being sorted. The cohort: over 70 early-stage, untreated non-small cell lung cancer patients.

The sample consisted of PBMCs, taken at surgery. The V and J genes are TRBV5-6 and TRBJ1-3; D gene ambiguous. This TCR was recovered from a male donor with early-stage non-small cell lung cancer. The CDR3, as DNA: TGTGCCAGCACCTCCGAGATGGTGAATGGAAACACCATATATTTT. Encoded protein: CASTSEMVNGNTIYF.